Shown below are 21 T cell receptor beta chains from a single sample sequenced in a study of T cells after yellow fever vaccination. One entry per CDR3 protein results from TCRdb running MiXCR on the 5' RACE reads. The top ten hold about a quarter of the sample, which has about 310,000 distinct CDR3 sequences, around 4% seen once. Sequencing used PBMCs, obtained on the day of the yellow fever booster vaccination. Source of these receptors: a man between 18 and 35 years old who received the YFV17D yellow fever vaccine.

This clonotype was seen repeatedly, ten times or more. The chain combines TRBV29-1 with TRBJ2-7; TRBD1 might be the D (6 bases). This CDR3 comprises 13 residues. The germline V gene encodes CDR1 SQVTM and CDR2 ANQGSEA. Trimming removed 0 bases at V and 3 bases at J, with 9 bases between. CDR3: CSVEEQGSYEQYF. The CDR3 DNA reads TGCAGCGTTGAAGAACAGGGTAGCTACGAGCAGTACTTC.

This clonotype has a handful of counts. The rearrangement links TRBV12-3 or TRBV12-4 to TRBJ2-3; TRBD1 or TRBD2 may be the D gene (5 bases each). The V end lost 9 bases, the J end lost 8 bases, and 12 bases lay between the germline ends. This CDR3 spans 11 amino acids. CDR3 protein: CASPEGSTQYF. CDR3 DNA sequence: TGTGCCAGTCCCGAGGGGTCTACGCAGTATTTT.

This clonotype was seen a handful of times. V gene TRBV7-2 combines with J gene TRBJ1-2; D may be TRBD1 (5 bases). V lost 2 bases and J lost 14, with 18 bases in between. The CDR3 runs 13 residues. Germline loops: CDR1 SGHTA, CDR2 FQGNSA. The CDR3 loop reads CASSLSDIGDRTF. DNA of the CDR3: TGTGCCAGCAGCTTATCGGACATTGGGGATAGGACCTTC. Complete variable domain (other parts from reference TRBV7-2 and TRBJ1-2): GAGVSQSPSNKVTEKGKDVELRCDPISGHTALYWYRQSLGQGLEFLIYFQGNSAPDKSGLPSDRFSAERTGGSVSTLTIQRTQQEDSAVYLCASSLSDIGDRTFGSGTRLTVV.

This clonotype was found many times. The rearrangement uses TRBV5-1 and TRBJ1-2; D uncertain. Trimming stripped 4 bases from V and 5 bases from J, with 9 bases between. The CDR3 runs to 12 residues. Germline V gene lookup returns CDR1 SGHRS and CDR2 YFSETQ. The CDR3 DNA reads as TGCGCCAGCAGCGACGGAGGTTATGGCTACACCTTC. Amino acid sequence: CASSDGGYGYTF. Full variable domain (remainder filled in from reference TRBV5-1 and TRBJ1-2): KAGVTQTPRYLIKTRGQQVTLSCSPISGHRSVSWYQQTPGQGLQFLFEYFSETQRNKGNFPGRFSGRQFSNSRSEMNVSTLELGDSALYLCASSDGGYGYTFGSGTRLTVV.

The chain combines TRBV7-2 with TRBJ1-2; TRBD1 might be the D (5 bases). Germline loops: CDR1 SGHTA, CDR2 FQGNSA. The V end lost 3 bases, the J end lost 8 bases, and 10 bases lay between the germline ends. The CDR3 length is 12 residues. Here the CDR3 reads CASSLGTWGYTF. CDR3 DNA sequence: TGTGCCAGCAGCTTGGGGACCTGGGGCTACACCTTC.

On this clonotype itself: A much more abundant neighbour one base away suggests this may be a read error. The chain combines TRBV18 with TRBJ2-3; TRBD2 aligns across 7 bases. CDR1 and CDR2 from the germline V gene are KGHSH and LQKENI. The CDR3 runs 13 residues. DNA of the CDR3: TGTGCCAGCCAGACTAGCTACACAGATACGCTGTATTTT. It yields the protein CASQTSYTDTLYF.

This clonotype appeared a few times. The chain couples TRBV9 to TRBJ1-2; 8 bases fit TRBD1. Germline V gene data show CDR1 as SGDLS and CDR2 as YYNGEE. The CDR3 runs to 14 residues. The V and J ends lost 0 bases and 3 bases, in that order; junction bases with no gene match: 1. Here the CDR3 reads CASSVAGQDYGYTF. DNA for the CDR3: TGTGCCAGCAGCGTAGCGGGACAGGACTATGGCTACACCTTC.

This clonotype appeared many times. The chain couples TRBV29-1 to TRBJ2-3; TRBD2 is a possible D gene (6 bases). The CDR3 has 13 residues. Germline loops: CDR1 SQVTM, CDR2 ANQGSEA. V was clipped by 4 bases and J by 2 bases, with 10 bases between them. The CDR3 here is CSVVGLPTDTQYF. CDR3 coding DNA: TGCAGCGTTGTGGGACTCCCCACAGATACGCAGTATTTT.

This clonotype has only a few counts. The chain uses TRBV2 and TRBJ1-5; D is possibly TRBD1 (6 bases). V lost 7 bases to trimming and J lost 1 base, with 14 bases between them. Germline CDR1 is SNHLY and CDR2 is FYNNEI. The CDR3 has 15 amino acids. As DNA, the CDR3 is TGTGCCAGCAAGGCAGGGGAGGGGAGCAATCAGCCCCAGCATTTT. Translating gives CASKAGEGSNQPQHF.

This clonotype was observed at least ten times. The CDR3 DNA is TGTGCCAGCAGCAAACTCATGAGGGAAGCGGACACCGGGGAGCTGTTTTTT. It encodes CASSKLMREADTGELFF. The rearrangement joins TRBV21-1 to TRBJ2-2; TRBD2, as called in the table, went unchecked against the DNA. TRBV21-1 is a known pseudogene. This CDR3 spans 17 amino acids.

This clonotype has ten or more counts. The CDR3 sequence is CASTTRGGYTEAFF. CDR3 nucleotides: TGCGCCAGCACCACTCGGGGCGGGTACACTGAAGCTTTCTTT. V and J are TRBV5-1 and TRBJ1-1, with D possibly being TRBD1 (5 bases). The CDR3 totals 14 residues. Germline loops: CDR1 SGHRS, CDR2 YFSETQ. V was cut by 6 bases and J by 3 bases, with 15 bases left in between.

This clonotype has just a few counts. This chain connects TRBV6-1 to TRBJ2-5; D is unclear. CDR3 size: 14 residues. Germline V gene sequence: CDR1 MNHNS, CDR2 SASEGT. Trimming cost V 2 bases and J 2 bases, with 9 bases left between them. CDR3 sequence (DNA): TGTGCCAGCAGTGAATCCGATGGACAAGAGACCCAGTACTTC. Translating it yields CASSESDGQETQYF.

In this sample, this clonotype turned up many times. V gene TRBV6-2 or TRBV6-3 combines with J gene TRBJ2-1; possibly TRBD2 for D (6 bases). This CDR3 is built from 16 residues. V shed 2 bases and J shed 2 bases, with 13 bases lying between them. Germline-derived CDR1 and CDR2 are MNHEY and SVGEGT. CDR3 nucleotides: TGTGCCAGCAGTTACAGTCGCGGGGTGCCCTACAATGAGCAGTTCTTC. Amino acids: CASSYSRGVPYNEQFF.

The chain joins TRBV4-2 to TRBJ2-3; 12 bases line up with TRBD2. The CDR3 consists of 17 residues. Germline V lookup: CDR1 LGHNA, CDR2 YNFKEQ. V lost 4 bases to trimming and J lost 2 bases; unmatched junction nucleotides: 7. CDR3 nucleotides: TGTGCCAGCAGCCCTAGGACTAGCGGGGAGTCCACAGATACGCAGTATTTT. Translated, it gives CASSPRTSGESTDTQYF.

This clonotype has ten or more counts. The chain recombines TRBV7-2 with TRBJ2-3; 8 nucleotides agree with TRBD1. CDR1 is SGHTA and CDR2 is FQGNSA in the germline V gene. Unmatched junction bases numbered 8, after V lost 5 bases and J lost 4 bases. This CDR3 is 15 amino acids long. CDR3: CASSDRQGLADTQYF. The DNA for the CDR3 is TGTGCCAGCAGCGACAGACAGGGGTTGGCAGATACGCAGTATTTT. The whole variable domain, remainder taken from reference TRBV7-2 and TRBJ2-3, is GAGVSQSPSNKVTEKGKDVELRCDPISGHTALYWYRQSLGQGLEFLIYFQGNSAPDKSGLPSDRFSAERTGGSVSTLTIQRTQQEDSAVYLCASSDRQGLADTQYFGPGTRLTVL.

Only a few counts were recorded for this clonotype. The rearrangement uses TRBV11-2 and TRBJ2-2; TRBD1 aligns across 11 bases. Per germline, CDR1 SGHAT and CDR2 FQNNGV. The CDR3 loop spans 16 amino acids. Germline trimming cut 6 bases from V and 5 bases from J; bases unmatched to any gene: 8. The CDR3 DNA reads as TGTGCCAGCAGATTTGCCGGGACAGGGGGTACCGGGGAGCTGTTTTTT. Translating gives CASRFAGTGGTGELFF. Looking up the rest from reference TRBV11-2 and TRBJ2-2 gives the full variable domain: EAGVAQSPRYKIIEKRQSVAFWCNPISGHATLYWYQQILGQGPKLLIQFQNNGVVDDSQLPKDRFSAERLKGVDSTLKIQPAKLEDSAVYLCASRFAGTGGTGELFFGEGSRLTVL.

V gene TRBV29-1 combines with J gene TRBJ1-5, with TRBD1 as a possible D gene (6 bases). There are 14 residues in the CDR3. Trimming shortened V by 5 bases and J by 2 bases, and 13 bases separated the two germline ends. The germline gives CDR1 SQVTM, CDR2 ANQGSEA. DNA of the CDR3: TGCAGCGTTTCCAGGGGCGGCGGCAATCAGCCCCAGCATTTT. It encodes CSVSRGGGNQPQHF.

The chain has TRBV9 and TRBJ2-3, with TRBD1 matching over 9 bases. Germline lookup yields CDR1 SGDLS and CDR2 YYNGEE. This CDR3 has 16 residues. V lost 3 bases to trimming and J lost 3 bases; unmatched junction nucleotides: 8. CDR3 protein: CASSEGQGTRTDTQYF. In DNA, the CDR3 is TGTGCCAGCAGCGAGGGACAGGGAACAAGGACAGATACGCAGTATTTT.

The V gene is TRBV20-1, the J gene TRBJ2-3; 9 bases map to TRBD2. The germline V gene has CDR1 DFQATT and CDR2 SNEGSKA (reference sequence). The length of the CDR3 is 16 residues. The V gene end was trimmed by 0 bases and the J gene end by 4 bases; junction bases not matched to a gene: 8. This CDR3 is CSARDTSAGGPDTQYF. CDR3 bases: TGCAGTGCTAGAGATACTTCGGCGGGGGGGCCAGATACGCAGTATTTT.

This clonotype was counted only a few times. The genes are TRBV23-1 and TRBJ2-1; no clear D gene. TRBV23-1 is an open reading frame, and its role is uncertain. The CDR3 has 13 amino acids. V gave up 11 bases and J gave up 5 bases, with 16 bases separating them. The CDR3 here is CAHPLWSNNEQFF. CDR3 DNA sequence: TGCGCCCACCCTTTGTGGTCTAACAATGAGCAGTTCTTC.

This clonotype was picked up a small number of times. This chain connects TRBV5-1 to TRBJ2-5, with 7 positions matching TRBD2. CDR3 size: 16 residues. V was pared by 0 bases and J by 1 base, with 6 bases of the junction left unmatched. Germline CDR1 SGHRS, CDR2 YFSETQ. The chain's CDR3 is CASSLVYWGGQETQYF. The CDR3, as DNA: TGCGCCAGCAGCTTGGTATACTGGGGGGGCCAAGAGACCCAGTACTTC.